This T cell receptor (beta chain) was sequenced for a study of graft-versus-host responses after intestinal transplantation. Study-level background: Multivisceral, liver-intestinal, or isolated intestinal transplants were performed in recipients. All of the recipients had induction that used anti-thymocyte globulin, then tacrolimus and steroids for approximately 3 years.

Details on this clone: The antigen is not known.

Study-wide results and limits: Early post-transplant HvG declines showed an association with peak circulating GvH clone levels. Marrow from the recipient contained GvH clones, some of which had appeared first in ileum or blood.

Sequencing used immunoSEQ multiplex PCR; TCRdb keeps in-frame clones, though not all of them. The table includes 35,000 to 40,000 clones, roughly 87% detected once. The starting material, graft tissue, was processed to release intraepithelial and lamina propria lymphocytes. Sequenced here: ileum tissue, sampled less than 210 days after intestinal transplant. This clonotype originated in a human patient who received an intestinal transplant, so some T cells may come from the graft donor.

CDR3 region: CASTKGEVTYEQYF. CDR3 coding DNA: TGTGCCAGTACAAAAGGAGAAGTCACCTACGAGCAGTACTTC. The rearrangement joins TRBV19 to TRBJ2-7; D call uncertain. Germline V lookup: CDR1 LNHDA, CDR2 SQIVND (reference sequence). CDR3 length equals 14 residues. Trimming removed 7 bases at V and 2 bases at J, with 15 bases between.